This entry concerns a single T cell receptor (beta chain). The data were taken from a study of OX40 agonist ivuxolimab in advanced cancers. CDR3 size: 12 residues. CDR1 is MNHNY, CDR2 SVGAGI, per germline (reference sequence). The V end was cut by 2 bases, the J end by 1 base, with 2 bases between. Only in-frame clones appear in the TCRdb table, and some are missing; sequencing was by immunoSEQ multiplex PCR. The repertoire holds approximately 79,000 clones, with approximately 90% as singletons. The chain carries TRBV6-6 and TRBJ2-5; no clear D gene. The sample consisted of CD4+ or CD8+ T cells sorted from blood, taken in a trial of the OX40 agonist ivuxolimab. The receptor was isolated from an adult with an advanced solid tumor such as melanoma, head and neck, liver or kidney cancer. CDR3 amino acids: CASSYTQETQYF. The CDR3 coding sequence is TGTGCCAGCAGTTACACCCAAGAGACCCAGTACTTC.